The next 9 T cell receptor beta chains were all read from a single sample in a study of CD8 T cells in Susac syndrome. It was with random hexamers that about 0.45 to 1 ug RNA was reverse transcribed. MiXCR, applied by TCRdb to the immunoSEQ multiplex PCR reads, yields one record per CDR3 protein. Altogether some 160,000 distinct CDR3 sequences are present, around 95% being singletons, with the ten largest covering around 0.08%. The material sequenced was CD4+ T cells from PBMCs. Receptor source: a human donor with Susac syndrome.

V gene TRBV19 combines with J gene TRBJ1-5; unclear D gene. The germline V gene has CDR1 LNHDA and CDR2 SQIVND (reference sequence). V shed 7 bases and J shed 0 bases, with 16 bases lying between them. This CDR3 is built from 16 residues. The CDR3 DNA reads TGTGCCAGTATCGACCATTACCGACGTAGCAATCAGCCCCAGCATTTT. As protein: CASIDHYRRSNQPQHF.

The rearrangement links TRBV20-1 to TRBJ1-1; 7 nucleotides line up with TRBD1. The germline V gene encodes CDR1 DFQATT and CDR2 SNEGSKA (reference sequence). With V trimmed by 7 bases and J by 4 bases, 6 bases remained unmatched. This CDR3 contains 12 residues. CDR3 bases: TGCAGTGTAGACAGGGAAGGCACTGAAGCTTTCTTT. Its translation: CSVDREGTEAFF.

J is TRBJ1-5 and V is TRBV29-1; 10 bases are a match to TRBD1. Looked up from germline, CDR1 is SQVTM and CDR2 is ANQGSEA. This CDR3 comprises 13 residues. The junction had 7 bases not matched to a gene; V was cut back by 7 bases and J by 7 bases. The CDR3 spells CSGGQGPGQPQHF. The CDR3 nucleotides read TGCAGCGGGGGACAGGGGCCGGGACAGCCCCAGCATTTT.

The V gene is TRBV19, the J gene TRBJ2-1; D perhaps matches TRBD2 (6 bases). V was trimmed by 8 bases and J by 4 bases, leaving 6 bases between them. The CDR3 extends over 11 amino acids. Germline V gene sequence: CDR1 LNHDA, CDR2 SQIVND (reference sequence). The CDR3 spells CASGGYNEQFF. The DNA for the CDR3 is TGTGCCAGTGGAGGGTACAATGAGCAGTTCTTC. Full variable domain (remainder filled in from reference TRBV19 and TRBJ2-1): DGGITQSPKYLFRKEGQNVTLSCEQNLNHDAMYWYRQDPGQGLRLIYYSQIVNDFQKGDIAEGYSVSREKKESFPLTVTSAQKNPTAFYLCASGGYNEQFFGPGTRLTVL.

The sample holds one count of this clonotype. The chain employs TRBV28 and TRBJ2-3, with TRBD1 as a possible D gene (5 bases). Germline V gene data show CDR1 as MDHEN and CDR2 as SYDVKM. The V end was cut by 5 bases, the J end by 7 bases, with 22 bases between. There are 16 residues in the CDR3. The CDR3 protein is CASSPSWVLGQNTQYF. The DNA for the CDR3 is TGTGCCAGCAGTCCCTCCTGGGTGTTAGGACAAAATACGCAGTATTTT.

CDR3 DNA: TGTGCCAGCAGCCAAGGGCTACCCACCGGGGAGCTGTTTTTT. This sequence encodes CASSQGLPTGELFF. The V gene is TRBV3-1, the J gene TRBJ2-2, with no clear D. This CDR3 region has 14 residues. V lost 1 base to trimming and J lost 4 bases, with 7 bases between them. In germline, CDR1 is LGHDT, CDR2 YNNKEL (reference sequence).

The rearrangement uses TRBV5-6 and TRBJ1-6, with D tentatively TRBD1 (5 bases). Germline V lookup: CDR1 SGHDT, CDR2 YYEEEE. V lost 2 bases and J 5 bases, leaving 14 bases between the germline ends. The CDR3 loop spans 16 amino acids. CDR3 bases: TGTGCCAGCAGCTTAGGGACCCCGACCCATAATTCACCCCTCCACTTT. It is translated as CASSLGTPTHNSPLHF.

The chain is built from TRBV29-1 and TRBJ2-5; D ambiguous. The CDR3 extends over 12 amino acids. V dropped 3 bases and J dropped 2 bases, with 7 bases sitting between them. The germline CDR1 and CDR2 sequences are SQVTM and ANQGSEA. In DNA form, the CDR3 reads TGCAGCGTTGAGCGGAATCAAGAGACCCAGTACTTC. Its translation: CSVERNQETQYF.

This chain connects TRBV6-5 to TRBJ2-5; 10 nucleotides line up with TRBD2. The J segment lost 5 bases and the V segment lost 6 bases, leaving 9 bases of the junction unmatched. Per germline, CDR1 MNHEY and CDR2 SVGAGI. This CDR3 contains 15 residues. The CDR3 DNA reads TGTGCCAGCAGAAGGACTAGCGGACCCGGGGAGACCCAGTACTTC. The encoded protein is CASRRTSGPGETQYF.